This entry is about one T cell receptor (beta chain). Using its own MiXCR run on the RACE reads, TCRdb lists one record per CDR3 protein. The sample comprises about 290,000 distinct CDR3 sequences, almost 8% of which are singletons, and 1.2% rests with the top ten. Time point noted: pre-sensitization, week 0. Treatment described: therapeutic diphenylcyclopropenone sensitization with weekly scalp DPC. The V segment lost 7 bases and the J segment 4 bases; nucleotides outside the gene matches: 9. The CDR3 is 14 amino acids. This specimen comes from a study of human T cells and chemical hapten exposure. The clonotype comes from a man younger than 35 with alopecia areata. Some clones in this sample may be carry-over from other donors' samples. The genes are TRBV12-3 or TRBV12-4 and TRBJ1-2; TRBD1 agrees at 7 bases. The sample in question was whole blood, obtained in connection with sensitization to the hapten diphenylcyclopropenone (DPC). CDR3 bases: TGTGCCAGCACTACGGACAGGCAAATCTATGGCTACACCTTC. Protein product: CASTTDRQIYGYTF.